This T cell receptor (beta chain) emerged from a study of blood T cell repertoires in COVID-19. Study at large: The origin of the acute and convalescent COVID-19 samples was the United States, Italy and Spain. T cells, B-cell-depleted T cells, or PBMCs provided the cDNA or gDNA that served as material.

Per germline, CDR1 LNHDA and CDR2 SQIVND (reference sequence). The CDR3 has 15 amino acids. With 10 bases clipped from V and 3 bases from J, the junction kept 12 bases outside the gene matches. The authors' processing: Reference gene primer amplification gave nucleated cell count estimates. Libraries were prepared by immunoSEQ multiplex PCR; TCRdb keeps only in-frame clonotypes and omits some of them. V and J calls and clone size are as listed in that table; D and trimming were resolved from the DNA. This table holds 150,000 to 200,000 clones, approximately 83% found once. The V gene is TRBV19, the J gene TRBJ1-2, with 9 bases fitting TRBD1. The clonotype was recovered from a human donor with active or convalescent COVID-19. The donor label of this sample is uncertain. Sequences were obtained from peripheral blood. This CDR3 reads CAIRNRDRDDYGYTF. Written as DNA, the CDR3 is TGTGCCATTAGAAACCGGGACAGGGACGACTATGGCTACACCTTC.